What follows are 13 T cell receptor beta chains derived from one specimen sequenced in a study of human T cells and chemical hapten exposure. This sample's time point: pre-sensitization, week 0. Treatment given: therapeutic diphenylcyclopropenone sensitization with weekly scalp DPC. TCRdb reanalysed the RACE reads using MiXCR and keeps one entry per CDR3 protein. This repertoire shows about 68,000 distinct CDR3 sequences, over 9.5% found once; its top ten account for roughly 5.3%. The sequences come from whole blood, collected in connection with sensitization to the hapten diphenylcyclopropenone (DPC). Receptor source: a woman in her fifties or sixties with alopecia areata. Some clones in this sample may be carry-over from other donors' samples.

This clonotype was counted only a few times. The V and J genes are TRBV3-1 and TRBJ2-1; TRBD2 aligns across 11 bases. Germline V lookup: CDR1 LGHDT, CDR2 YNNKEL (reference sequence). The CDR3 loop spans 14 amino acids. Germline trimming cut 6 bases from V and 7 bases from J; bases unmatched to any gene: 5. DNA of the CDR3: TGTGCCAGCAGTCGACTAGCGGGGAATAATGAGCAGTTCTTC. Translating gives CASSRLAGNNEQFF.

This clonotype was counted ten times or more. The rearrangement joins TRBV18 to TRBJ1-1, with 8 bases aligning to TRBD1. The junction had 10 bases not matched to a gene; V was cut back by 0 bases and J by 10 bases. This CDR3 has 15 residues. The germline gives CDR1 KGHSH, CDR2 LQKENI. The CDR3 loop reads CASSPPAGGQRGAFF. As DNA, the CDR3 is TGTGCCAGCTCACCACCAGCAGGGGGCCAAAGGGGAGCTTTCTTT.

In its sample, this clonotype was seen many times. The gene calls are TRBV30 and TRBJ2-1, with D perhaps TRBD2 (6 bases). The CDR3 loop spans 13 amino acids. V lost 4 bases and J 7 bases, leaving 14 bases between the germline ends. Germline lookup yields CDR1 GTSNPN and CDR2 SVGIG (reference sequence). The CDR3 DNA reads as TGTGCCTGGACGGCTGGCGGGATGAATGAGCAGTTCTTC. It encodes CAWTAGGMNEQFF.

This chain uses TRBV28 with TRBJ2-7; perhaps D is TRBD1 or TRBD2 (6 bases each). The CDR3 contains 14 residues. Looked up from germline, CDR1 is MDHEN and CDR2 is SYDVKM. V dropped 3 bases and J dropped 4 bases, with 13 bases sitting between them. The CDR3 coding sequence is TGTGCCAGCAGTTTTTATCAGGGGACTTACGAGCAGTACTTC. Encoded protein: CASSFYQGTYEQYF.

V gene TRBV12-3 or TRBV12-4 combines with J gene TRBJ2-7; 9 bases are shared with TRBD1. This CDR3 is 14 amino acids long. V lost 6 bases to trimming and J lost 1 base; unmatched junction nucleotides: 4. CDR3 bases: TGTGCCAGCAGCCCTGGACAGGGGTCCTACGAGCAGTACTTC. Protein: CASSPGQGSYEQYF.

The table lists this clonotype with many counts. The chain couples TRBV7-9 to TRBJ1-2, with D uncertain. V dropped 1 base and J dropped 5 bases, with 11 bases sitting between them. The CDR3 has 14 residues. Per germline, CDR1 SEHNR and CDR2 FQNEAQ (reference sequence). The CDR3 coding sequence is TGTGCCAGCAGCTTAGAGGCAGGACGATATGGCTACACCTTC. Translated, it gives CASSLEAGRYGYTF.

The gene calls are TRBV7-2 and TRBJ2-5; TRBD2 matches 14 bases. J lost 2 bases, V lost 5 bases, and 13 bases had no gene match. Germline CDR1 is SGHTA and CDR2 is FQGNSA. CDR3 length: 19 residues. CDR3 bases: TGTGCCAGCAGCCTCAAACTGACTAGCGGGGGGGCCGGGCAAGAGACCCAGTACTTC. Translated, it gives CASSLKLTSGGAGQETQYF.

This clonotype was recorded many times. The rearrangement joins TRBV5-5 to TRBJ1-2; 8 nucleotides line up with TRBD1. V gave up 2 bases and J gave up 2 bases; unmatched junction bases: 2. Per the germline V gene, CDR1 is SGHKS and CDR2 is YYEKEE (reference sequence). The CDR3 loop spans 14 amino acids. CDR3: CASSFDRGNYGYTF. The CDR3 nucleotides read TGTGCCAGCAGCTTTGACAGGGGCAACTATGGCTACACCTTC.

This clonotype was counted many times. CDR3 residues: CASSLSLATNEKLFF. The CDR3 DNA sequence: TGTGCCAGCAGCCTTTCTCTCGCAACTAATGAAAAACTGTTTTTT. The V gene is TRBV12-3 or TRBV12-4, the J gene TRBJ1-4; unclear D gene. CDR3 size: 15 residues. The V and J ends lost 6 bases and 0 bases respectively, with 11 bases between them.

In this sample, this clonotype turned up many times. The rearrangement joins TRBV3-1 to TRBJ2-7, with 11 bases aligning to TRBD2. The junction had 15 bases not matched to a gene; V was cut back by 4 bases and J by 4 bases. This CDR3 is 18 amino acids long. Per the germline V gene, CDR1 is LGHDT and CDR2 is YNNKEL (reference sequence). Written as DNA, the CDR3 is TGTGCCAGCAGCCCAGAGAATAGCGGGGGGGCATTTCGATACGAGCAGTACTTC. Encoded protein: CASSPENSGGAFRYEQYF.

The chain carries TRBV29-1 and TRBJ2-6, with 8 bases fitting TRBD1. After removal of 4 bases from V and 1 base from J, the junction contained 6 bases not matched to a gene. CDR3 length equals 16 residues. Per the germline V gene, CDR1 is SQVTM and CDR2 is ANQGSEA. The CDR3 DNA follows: TGCAGCGTTGTCGCGCAGGGGGCTTCTGGGGCCAACGTCCTGACTTTC. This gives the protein CSVVAQGASGANVLTF.

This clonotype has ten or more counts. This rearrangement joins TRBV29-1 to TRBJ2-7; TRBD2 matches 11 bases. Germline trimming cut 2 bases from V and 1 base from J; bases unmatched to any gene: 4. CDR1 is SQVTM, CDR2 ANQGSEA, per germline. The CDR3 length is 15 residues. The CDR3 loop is CSVEIAGGRSYEQYF. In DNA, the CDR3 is TGCAGCGTTGAAATAGCGGGAGGGCGGTCCTACGAGCAGTACTTC.

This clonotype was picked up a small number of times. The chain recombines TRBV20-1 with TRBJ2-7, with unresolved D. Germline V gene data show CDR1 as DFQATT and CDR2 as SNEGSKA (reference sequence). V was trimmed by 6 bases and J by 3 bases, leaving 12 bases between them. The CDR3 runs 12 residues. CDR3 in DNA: TGCAGTGCCGGGCCCACCAACTACGAGCAGTACTTC. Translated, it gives CSAGPTNYEQYF.